This entry lists 28 T cell receptor beta chains sequenced from one sample in a study of spatial heterogeneity in lung cancer. Study conclusions and caveats: Mutation tallies in tumors tracked expanded intratumoral alpha and beta TCR counts.

From the 5' RACE reads, TCRdb called clonotypes with MiXCR, one entry per CDR3 protein. The sample has around 15,000 distinct CDR3 sequences; under 7.5% are singletons. Time point denoted: sample taken at primary tumor resection. The antigens for these receptors are not known. The sequences come from lung tumor tissue, collected at surgery. The source is a female donor with early-stage non-small cell lung cancer.

This clonotype appeared a few times. V is TRBV20-1 and J is TRBJ1-1; D is undetermined. The V gene lost 1 base and the J gene lost 1 base, with 13 bases spanning the gap. The CDR3 is 15 amino acids. Germline CDR1 DFQATT, CDR2 SNEGSKA (reference sequence). For the CDR3, the DNA is TGCAGTGCTAGAGTAAAGGCTTGGGGGAACACTGAAGCTTTCTTT. As protein: CSARVKAWGNTEAFF.

This clonotype counts as medium-sized. This chain links TRBV12-3 or TRBV12-4 with TRBJ1-5, with D possibly TRBD1 on 5 matching bases. V gave up 4 bases and J gave up 6 bases, with 7 bases separating them. This CDR3 has 12 residues. CDR3 sequence: CASSYQGQPQHF. In nucleotides, the CDR3 is TGTGCCAGCAGTTACCAGGGTCAGCCCCAGCATTTT.

This clonotype was observed at least ten times. This chain uses TRBV5-6 with TRBJ1-6; 7 bases align to TRBD1. J was trimmed by 5 bases and V by 2 bases; bases with no gene match: 4. CDR3 length: 15 residues. The germline V gene has CDR1 SGHDT and CDR2 YYEEEE. CDR3 coding DNA: TGTGCCAGCAGCTTCGGGACAGCAAATAATTCACCCCTCCACTTT. Protein sequence: CASSFGTANNSPLHF.

This clonotype was picked up many times. The rearrangement joins TRBV7-2 to TRBJ2-3; unclear D gene. The CDR3 loop spans 13 amino acids. Germline V gene data show CDR1 as SGHTA and CDR2 as FQGNSA. V lost 5 bases, J lost 2 bases, and 8 bases lay in between. The CDR3 reads CASSRLPTDTQYF. CDR3 DNA sequence: TGTGCCAGCAGCCGCCTCCCCACAGATACGCAGTATTTT.

This clonotype is termed medium-sized. The rearrangement joins TRBV3-1 to TRBJ1-1; D is ambiguous. Trimming took off 5 bases at V and 1 base at J, with 11 bases between the two ends. Looked up from germline, CDR1 is LGHDT and CDR2 is YNNKEL (reference sequence). The CDR3 sequence is 14 residues long. The CDR3 here is CASSLTQENTEAFF. CDR3 nucleotides: TGTGCCAGCAGCTTGACGCAGGAGAACACTGAAGCTTTCTTT.

The chain employs TRBV7-9 and TRBJ2-2; TRBD2 agrees at 10 bases. The CDR3 is made up of 17 amino acids. From germline, CDR1 is SEHNR and CDR2 FQNEAQ (reference sequence). The V segment lost 5 bases and the J segment 5 bases; nucleotides outside the gene matches: 11. The CDR3: CASSKIAGGPRTGELFF. As DNA, the CDR3 is TGTGCCAGCAGCAAGATAGCGGGGGGCCCTAGAACCGGGGAGCTGTTTTTT.

This clonotype has a count of ten or more. V and J are TRBV7-2 and TRBJ2-1; 11 bases fit TRBD2. The CDR3 runs 15 residues. V was clipped by 5 bases and J by 4 bases; unmatched bases: 4. Looked up from germline, CDR1 is SGHTA and CDR2 is FQGNSA. The CDR3 loop is CASSPPSGGYNEQFF. The CDR3 DNA reads as TGTGCCAGCAGCCCCCCTAGCGGGGGGTACAATGAGCAGTTCTTC.

This clonotype has a handful of counts. V usage is TRBV6-2 or TRBV6-3 and J usage is TRBJ2-7, with TRBD2 matching over 8 bases. This CDR3 has 14 amino acids. J gave up 2 bases and V 6 bases, and 6 bases lay outside the gene matches. Germline values: CDR1 MNHEY, CDR2 SVGEGT. The CDR3 DNA follows: TGTGCCAGCAGCCGGGGGGGGGCTACCTACGAGCAGTACTTC. It codes for CASSRGGATYEQYF.

This clonotype was counted at least ten times. At one end, the junction sequence differs from germline, possibly due to a read error. The chain links TRBV7-7 to TRBJ2-2, with 7 bases that match TRBD1. This CDR3 is 16 amino acids long. Looked up from germline, CDR1 is SSHAT and CDR2 is FNYEAQ (reference sequence). CDR3 nucleotides: TGTGCTAGCAGCCAACGGACAGGAATGAACACCGGGGAGCTGTTTTTT. It encodes CASSQRTGMNTGELFF.

This clonotype was picked up a small number of times. This sequence joins TRBV20-1 and TRBJ1-5; weak D call: TRBD1 (6 bases). V lost 5 bases to trimming and J lost 5 bases, with 16 bases between them. There are 14 residues in the CDR3. Germline V gives CDR1 DFQATT, CDR2 SNEGSKA (reference sequence). The CDR3 region has the DNA TGCAGTGCTCCCCAACAATACAGGGATCAGCCCCAGCATTTT. Its protein is CSAPQQYRDQPQHF.

This clonotype was counted ten times or more. The rearrangement links TRBV29-1 to TRBJ2-7; weak D call: TRBD1 (5 bases). CDR3 length: 14 amino acids. Germline V gene lookup returns CDR1 SQVTM and CDR2 ANQGSEA. V lost 6 bases, J lost 0 bases, and 15 bases lay in between. Here the CDR3 reads CSVSGKLGSYEQYF. CDR3 DNA: TGCAGCGTCTCAGGGAAATTGGGCTCCTACGAGCAGTACTTC.

This clonotype was recorded many times. The V gene is TRBV3-1, the J gene TRBJ1-2; 9 bases match TRBD1. The V segment lost 1 base and the J segment 2 bases; nucleotides outside the gene matches: 14. From germline, CDR1 is LGHDT and CDR2 YNNKEL (reference sequence). The CDR3 has 19 residues. The chain's CDR3 is CASSQGARGQGTPNYGYTF. The CDR3 nucleotides are TGTGCCAGCAGCCAAGGGGCCCGAGGACAGGGGACACCCAACTATGGCTACACCTTC.

The sample holds many counts of this clonotype. J is TRBJ2-5 and V is TRBV3-1; D uncertain. Per the germline V gene, CDR1 is LGHDT and CDR2 is YNNKEL (reference sequence). This CDR3 is built from 13 residues. Trimming removed 0 bases from V and 1 base from J, with 3 bases in between. The DNA for the CDR3 is TGTGCCAGCAGCCAAGAGGGCCAAGAGACCCAGTACTTC. Residues: CASSQEGQETQYF.

This clonotype has at least ten counts. The chain links TRBV27 to TRBJ1-2; D not certain. V was clipped by 5 bases and J by 4 bases, with 11 bases between them. The germline V gene encodes CDR1 MNHEY and CDR2 SMNVEV (reference sequence). The CDR3 totals 13 residues. The CDR3 spells CASSAGALYGYTF. The CDR3 region has the DNA TGTGCCAGCAGTGCGGGAGCGCTCTATGGCTACACCTTC.

This CDR3 reads CASSRLAGGPREETQYF. CDR3 DNA: TGTGCCAGCAGCCGCCTAGCGGGGGGGCCAAGGGAAGAGACCCAGTACTTC. The gene calls are TRBV14 and TRBJ2-5, with TRBD2 identical over 12 bases. The CDR3 consists of 17 residues. Unmatched junction bases numbered 9, after V lost 4 bases and J lost 3 bases. Germline V CDR1 and CDR2: SGHDN, FVKESK.

The chain employs TRBV28 and TRBJ2-3, with D unresolved. Germline CDR1 and CDR2: MDHEN and SYDVKM. The CDR3 spans 14 residues. Trimming removed 5 bases from V and 8 bases from J, with 17 bases in between. CDR3 sequence reads: CASSPSERTSTQYF. The CDR3 DNA reads as TGTGCCAGCAGTCCCTCCGAGAGAACGAGTACGCAGTATTTT. Based on the CDR3 plus reference TRBV28 and TRBJ2-3, the full variable domain is DVKVTQSSRYLVKRTGEKVFLECVQDMDHENMFWYRQDPGLGLRLIYFSYDVKMKEKGDIPEGYSVSREKKERFSLILESASTNQTSMYLCASSPSERTSTQYFGPGTRLTVL.

This clonotype turned up a few times. This sequence may be a read error, since a much larger clone differs from it by one base. This sequence joins TRBV5-1 and TRBJ1-6, with D possibly being TRBD1 (5 bases). The V end lost 4 bases, the J end lost 3 bases, and 14 bases lay between the germline ends. CDR3 length: 16 residues. Germline lookup yields CDR1 SGHRS and CDR2 YFSETQ. CDR3 amino acids: CASSPNGANYNSPLHF. For the CDR3, the DNA is TGCGCCAGCAGCCCAAACGGGGCCAACTATAATTCACCCCTCCACTTT. Full variable domain (outside the CDR3, taken from reference TRBV5-1 and TRBJ1-6): KAGVTQTPRYLIKTRGQQVTLSCSPISGHRSVSWYQQTPGQGLQFLFEYFSETQRNKGNFPGRFSGRQFSNSRSEMNVSTLELGDSALYLCASSPNGANYNSPLHFGNGTRLTVT.

This clonotype is termed medium-sized (0.01 to 0.1%). The chain has TRBV12-3 or TRBV12-4 and TRBJ2-7; tentatively, D is TRBD1 or TRBD2 (6 bases each). V was cut by 3 bases and J by 6 bases, with 12 bases left in between. The CDR3 loop spans 13 amino acids. As DNA, the CDR3 is TGTGCCAGCAGTTTTCACGGGGGCGCCGAGCAGTACTTC. It specifies CASSFHGGAEQYF.

Of note for this clonotype: A read error may be the cause here, since a much bigger clone is one base away. This CDR3 fails to terminate in the conserved phenylalanine or tryptophan, so it likely reflects a read error. The rearrangement joins TRBV20-1 to TRBJ2-5; D unresolved. Deletions cut 5 bases from V and 2 bases from J, with 6 bases between. Germline V lookup: CDR1 DFQATT, CDR2 SNEGSKA (reference sequence). This CDR3 comprises 11 residues. The CDR3: CSAQAQETQYL. CDR3 in DNA: TGCAGTGCTCAGGCGCAAGAGACCCAGTACCTC.

This clonotype has a count of ten or more. The gene calls are TRBV11-2 and TRBJ2-7; 8 bases match TRBD2. The trim removed 1 base at V and 5 bases at J, leaving 13 bases unmatched. Germline V gene sequence: CDR1 SGHAT, CDR2 FQNNGV. CDR3 length: 17 amino acids. The CDR3 loop is CASSLGKTGGPVHEQYF. DNA of the CDR3: TGTGCCAGCAGCTTAGGGAAAACGGGGGGGCCGGTCCACGAGCAGTACTTC.

This clonotype came up many times. The rearrangement uses TRBV5-1 and TRBJ2-3; 7 positions match TRBD2. V shed 2 bases, J shed 4 bases, and the junction held 4 bases outside the gene matches. Germline CDR1 is SGHRS and CDR2 is YFSETQ. The CDR3 contains 14 residues. The CDR3 loop is CASSFSTSPDTQYF. The CDR3 DNA reads TGCGCCAGCAGCTTTTCGACTAGCCCAGATACGCAGTATTTT.

V and J are TRBV6-2 or TRBV6-3 and TRBJ2-7, with 7 bases fitting TRBD1. V lost 7 bases to trimming and J lost 5 bases; unmatched junction nucleotides: 14. The CDR3 runs to 15 residues. Germline CDR1 reads MNHEY; CDR2 reads SVGEGT. The CDR3 loop is CASTPDGQESNEQYF. CDR3 in DNA: TGTGCCAGCACCCCCGATGGACAGGAGTCGAACGAGCAGTACTTC.

This clonotype was recorded at least ten times. The chain combines TRBV5-6 with TRBJ1-6; 9 bases fit TRBD1. V trimming: 2 bases; J trimming: 9 bases; junction bases outside the gene matches: 3. This CDR3 comprises 14 residues. CDR1 and CDR2 from the germline V gene are SGHDT and YYEEEE. The CDR3 reads CASSFTGGASPLHF. The CDR3 DNA follows: TGTGCCAGCAGCTTTACAGGGGGCGCTTCACCCCTCCACTTT.

J is TRBJ2-1 and V is TRBV2, with D maybe TRBD2 (6 bases). The CDR3 is 14 residues long. V lost 4 bases, J lost 5 bases, and 12 bases lay in between. Germline-derived CDR1 and CDR2 are SNHLY and FYNNEI. The CDR3 DNA sequence: TGTGCCAGCAGTGGTCCGGGGGTCAACAATGAGCAGTTCTTC. It specifies CASSGPGVNNEQFF. Combining the CDR3 with reference TRBV2 and TRBJ2-1 gives the whole variable domain EPEVTQTPSHQVTQMGQEVILRCVPISNHLYFYWYRQILGQKVEFLVSFYNNEISEKSEIFDDQFSVERPDGSNFTLKIRSTKLEDSAMYFCASSGPGVNNEQFFGPGTRLTVL.

This clonotype came up many times. V and J are TRBV4-1 and TRBJ1-1, with 10 bases matching TRBD1. The CDR3 consists of 18 residues. The germline CDR1 and CDR2 sequences are MGHRA and YSYEKL. Trimming cost V 4 bases and J 10 bases; bases outside gene matches: 21. CDR3 nucleotide sequence: TGCGCCAGCAGCCCCATCACATCTTCCGGGGACAGGGGAGTAACAGCTTTCTTT. Protein sequence: CASSPITSSGDRGVTAFF.

This clonotype showed up just a few times. The chain uses TRBV2 and TRBJ2-7; TRBD2 matches 9 bases. This CDR3 spans 15 amino acids. After removal of 5 bases from V and 7 bases from J, the junction contained 12 bases not matched to a gene. Germline V CDR1 and CDR2: SNHLY, FYNNEI. The CDR3 protein is CASSPLAGGPGEQYF. CDR3 sequence (DNA): TGTGCCAGCAGTCCTCTTGCGGGGGGGCCCGGGGAGCAGTACTTC.

The chain couples TRBV20-1 to TRBJ2-2, with D possibly matching TRBD2 (6 bases). The length of the CDR3 is 16 residues. V lost 6 bases, J lost 2 bases, and 19 bases lay in between. Germline values: CDR1 DFQATT, CDR2 SNEGSKA (reference sequence). The CDR3 DNA is TGCAGTGCCGGGGGAGCACAACTCGAAAACACCGGGGAGCTGTTTTTT. It translates to CSAGGAQLENTGELFF.

This clonotype was counted at least ten times. This rearrangement joins TRBV3-1 to TRBJ1-6; D gene uncertain. Trimming cost V 2 bases and J 6 bases, with 11 bases left between them. Germline CDR1 and CDR2: LGHDT and YNNKEL (reference sequence). The length of the CDR3 is 15 residues. DNA for the CDR3: TGTGCCAGCAGCCAAAAAGCCAGTTCTAATTCACCCCTCCACTTT. Translating gives CASSQKASSNSPLHF.